The 25 T cell receptor beta chains reported below all come from one sample, sequenced in a study of blood T cell repertoires in COVID-19 (dated by TCRdb to 2019 to 2021). The library came from the immunoSEQ multiplex PCR assay. This is the immuneACCESS table as TCRdb keeps it, with only in-frame sequences that have V and J called. A part of the clones is gone; compared with another copy, unresolved V genes explain less than half, and the rest is unexplained. The sample has around 160,000 clones on record, around 84% of them singletons. About 38% of the sample is held by the ten biggest clonotypes. The source material was peripheral blood. The receptors derive from a human donor in a cohort sampled during active COVID-19.

The sample holds one count of this clone. The rearrangement links TRBV9 to TRBJ2-2; unclear D gene. The CDR3 has 15 amino acids. Germline V gene data show CDR1 as SGDLS and CDR2 as YYNGEE. V lost 2 bases and J lost 2, with 10 bases in between. The CDR3 reads CASSVGTFNTGELFF. In DNA, the CDR3 is TGTGCCAGCAGCGTGGGCACATTCAACACCGGGGAGCTGTTTTTT. The variable domain in full, completed from reference TRBV9 and TRBJ2-2, reads DSGVTQTPKHLITATGQRVTLRCSPRSGDLSVYWYQQSLDQGLQFLIQYYNGEERAKGNILERFSAQQFPDLHSELNLSSLELGDSALYFCASSVGTFNTGELFFGEGSRLTVL.

This clone was observed once. V is TRBV10-2 and J is TRBJ2-4; 13 nucleotides agree with TRBD2. This CDR3 contains 17 residues. With 6 bases clipped from V and 2 bases from J, the junction kept 7 bases outside the gene matches. Germline assignment: CDR1 WSHSY and CDR2 SAAADI. CDR3 DNA sequence: TGCGCCAGCAGCGATCGGACTAGCGGGGGTTCCAAAAACATTCAGTACTTC. Translating it yields CASSDRTSGGSKNIQYF.

The rearrangement uses TRBV19 and TRBJ1-4, with D tentatively TRBD1 (6 bases). The CDR3 is 17 residues long. Trimming took 1 base from V and 3 from J, leaving 15 bases between them. CDR1 is LNHDA and CDR2 is SQIVND in the germline V gene (reference sequence). In DNA, the CDR3 is TGTGCCAGTAGTATAGCCCCACAGGGACGTTCTAATGAAAAACTGTTTTTT. Its protein is CASSIAPQGRSNEKLFF.

The CDR3 protein is CAWSTTGGNQETQYF. Here the CDR3 DNA reads TGTGCCTGGAGTACCACAGGGGGGAACCAAGAGACCCAGTACTTC. The gene calls are TRBV30 and TRBJ2-5; 8 nucleotides agree with TRBD1. Germline CDR1 GTSNPN, CDR2 SVGIG (reference sequence). J gave up 0 bases and V 2 bases, and 5 bases lay outside the gene matches. This CDR3 has 15 residues. The full variable domain, in which reference TRBV30 and TRBJ2-5 provide the parts outside the CDR3, is SQTIHQWPATLVQPVGSPLSLECTVEGTSNPNLYWYRQAAGRGLQLLFYSVGIGQISSEVPQNLSASRPQDRQFILSSKKLLLSDSGFYLCAWSTTGGNQETQYFGPGTRLLVL.

This chain links TRBV11-2 with TRBJ1-1; D not certain. V lost 5 bases, J lost 1 base, and 8 bases lay in between. This CDR3 is built from 13 residues. Germline loops: CDR1 SGHAT, CDR2 FQNNGV. The CDR3 here is CASSLGSNTEAFF. DNA for the CDR3: TGTGCCAGCAGCCTCGGGTCGAACACTGAAGCTTTCTTT.

This sequence joins TRBV4-1 and TRBJ2-7; tentatively, D is TRBD2 (7 bases). V lost 3 bases and J lost 3, with 18 bases in between. Looked up from germline, CDR1 is MGHRA and CDR2 is YSYEKL. The CDR3 sequence is 16 residues long. The CDR3 DNA follows: TGCGCCAGCAGCCAGTGGGAGGGGGTGACGAACTACGAGCAGTACTTC. Its translation: CASSQWEGVTNYEQYF.

This clone appeared a few times. V usage is TRBV4-3 and J usage is TRBJ1-2; 9 positions agree with TRBD1. The CDR3 has 19 amino acids. CDR1 LGHNA and CDR2 YSLEER come from the germline V gene. The V gene end was trimmed by 0 bases and the J gene end by 0 bases; junction bases not matched to a gene: 11. The CDR3 DNA follows: TGCGCCAGCAGCCAAGAGAGGGGGACAGGGAGGGGAGCTAACTATGGCTACACCTTC. It translates to CASSQERGTGRGANYGYTF.

Only one count was recorded for this clone. The chain links TRBV5-1 to TRBJ1-4; D is unclear. Trimming cost V 0 bases and J 5 bases, with 8 bases left between them. CDR3 length equals 14 residues. Germline values: CDR1 SGHRS, CDR2 YFSETQ. The CDR3 DNA sequence: TGCGCCAGCAGCTTGGCCGGAGTGAATGAAAAACTGTTTTTT. It specifies CASSLAGVNEKLFF.

The chain joins TRBV4-2 to TRBJ2-1, with D uncertain. Germline V CDR1 and CDR2: LGHNA, YNFKEQ. Between the trimmed V and J ends, which lost 0 bases and 5 bases, there was a span of 8 bases. The CDR3 is 14 residues long. The CDR3, as DNA: TGTGCCAGCAGCCAAGATCCCGGTGACAATGAGCAGTTCTTC. This translates into CASSQDPGDNEQFF.

The table lists this clone with a count of one. Other nucleotide sequences in the sample specify the same CDR3. The chain is built from TRBV11-3 and TRBJ2-7, with 8 bases aligning to TRBD2. V trimming: 1 base; J trimming: 2 bases; junction bases outside the gene matches: 1. This CDR3 is built from 14 residues. Germline CDR1 SGHNT, CDR2 YENEEA. In DNA, the CDR3 is TGTGCCAGCAGCTTAGCGGGGGGGCCCTACGAGCAGTACTTC. Amino acid sequence: CASSLAGGPYEQYF.

The V gene is TRBV10-3, the J gene TRBJ2-2, with 11 bases lining up with TRBD1. V shed 7 bases, J shed 6 bases, and the junction held 4 bases outside the gene matches. The CDR3 spans 14 residues. Germline V gives CDR1 ENHRY, CDR2 SYGVKD. The CDR3 loop reads CAIKGQGDSGELFF. CDR3 nucleotide sequence: TGTGCCATCAAGGGACAGGGGGATTCCGGGGAGCTGTTTTTT.

To note about this clone: Other DNA sequences of this sample code for an identical CDR3. The V gene is TRBV29-1, the J gene TRBJ2-3, with 10 bases matching TRBD1. The CDR3 loop spans 14 amino acids. Per germline, CDR1 SQVTM and CDR2 ANQGSEA. Losses at the gene ends were 6 bases for V and 3 bases for J; bases not matched to a gene: 6. Here the CDR3 reads CSVAGTGATDTQYF. Written as DNA, the CDR3 is TGCAGCGTAGCCGGGACAGGGGCGACAGATACGCAGTATTTT.

The chain carries TRBV9 and TRBJ2-2; maybe TRBD2 (6 bases). From germline, CDR1 is SGDLS and CDR2 YYNGEE. V lost 1 base and J 6 bases, leaving 10 bases between the germline ends. This CDR3 is 14 amino acids long. CDR3 amino acids: CASSVSGEAGELFF. CDR3 nucleotide sequence: TGTGCCAGCAGCGTATCGGGGGAAGCCGGGGAGCTGTTTTTT.

This clone was seen more than once but under ten times. This chain connects TRBV7-2 to TRBJ1-6, with unresolved D. The CDR3 contains 15 residues. Trimming left V 4 bases short and J 6 bases short, with 13 bases between. CDR1 is SGHTA and CDR2 is FQGNSA in the germline V gene. For the CDR3, the DNA is TGTGCCAGCAGCTCCACCGCGCGCGGTAATTCACCCCTCCACTTT. Amino acids: CASSSTARGNSPLHF.

The genes are TRBV4-3 and TRBJ1-4; perhaps TRBD1 as D (6 bases). This CDR3 contains 16 residues. Germline V gene lookup returns CDR1 LGHNA and CDR2 YSLEER. The V end was cut by 2 bases, the J end by 0 bases, with 10 bases between. The CDR3 loop reads CASSQRYRATNEKLFF. Here the CDR3 DNA reads TGCGCCAGCAGCCAACGTTACAGGGCAACTAATGAAAAACTGTTTTTT.

This sequence joins TRBV10-2 and TRBJ2-7; TRBD2 matches at 13 bases. The V segment lost 2 bases and the J segment 2 bases; nucleotides outside the gene matches: 6. The CDR3 spans 17 residues. Germline V gives CDR1 WSHSY, CDR2 SAAADI. CDR3 protein: CASSEGLAGVLPYEQYF. The CDR3, as DNA: TGCGCCAGCAGTGAGGGACTAGCGGGGGTCCTGCCCTACGAGCAGTACTTC.

CDR3 sequence reads: CASSYRTGAYGYTF. Written as DNA, the CDR3 is TGTGCCAGCAGCTACCGGACAGGGGCCTATGGCTACACCTTC. J is TRBJ1-2 and V is TRBV7-2; 9 positions agree with TRBD1. CDR3 length equals 14 residues. J lost 4 bases, V lost 4 bases, and 4 bases had no gene match. Germline CDR1 reads SGHTA; CDR2 reads FQGNSA.

This chain connects TRBV5-4 to TRBJ1-2; tentative D call: TRBD1 (6 bases). The ends were cut back, 6 bases at V and 3 bases at J, with 15 bases in the middle. The CDR3 has 14 residues. Germline V gene sequence: CDR1 SGHNT, CDR2 YYREEE (reference sequence). The CDR3 loop reads CASTPQGGDYGYTF. Here the CDR3 DNA reads TGTGCCAGCACTCCTCAAGGGGGGGACTATGGCTACACCTTC.

This CDR3 is CASSRDSNYGYTF. In DNA, the CDR3 is TGTGCCAGCAGCAGAGACTCTAACTATGGCTACACCTTC. The rearrangement links TRBV2 to TRBJ1-2, with no clear D. CDR1 is SNHLY, CDR2 FYNNEI, per germline. This CDR3 has 13 residues. V shed 6 bases and J shed 0 bases, with 8 bases lying between them.

This chain links TRBV11-3 with TRBJ2-1; TRBD2 matches at 7 bases. The CDR3 runs 15 residues. Germline CDR1 SGHNT, CDR2 YENEEA. J lost 5 bases, V lost 0 bases, and 4 bases had no gene match. CDR3 in DNA: TGTGCCAGCAGCTTAGAAGGGCTAGCGGACAATGAGCAGTTCTTC. Translation gives CASSLEGLADNEQFF.

The chain uses TRBV7-2 and TRBJ2-7, with D hard to call. Between the trimmed V and J ends, which lost 5 bases and 2 bases, there was a span of 7 bases. The CDR3 is 12 residues long. Germline V lookup: CDR1 SGHTA, CDR2 FQGNSA. The CDR3 DNA follows: TGTGCCAGCAGCGAGAACCCCTACGAGCAGTACTTC. It codes for CASSENPYEQYF.

The chain employs TRBV25-1 and TRBJ1-6; 10 nucleotides align to TRBD1. The V gene's germline CDR1 is MGHDK and CDR2 SYGVNS. This CDR3 comprises 15 residues. J lost 6 bases, V lost 3 bases, and 2 bases had no gene match. For the CDR3, the DNA is TGTGCCAGCAGTGATTGGGACAGGGGTAATTCACCCCTCCACTTT. Protein: CASSDWDRGNSPLHF.

This chain connects TRBV7-2 to TRBJ1-2, with TRBD1 matching 10 bases. The CDR3 consists of 13 residues. V gave up 5 bases and J gave up 8 bases; unmatched junction bases: 5. CDR1 is SGHTA and CDR2 is FQGNSA in the germline V gene. The CDR3 DNA reads as TGTGCCAGCAGCCCCGGGACAGGGGTAGGCTACACCTTC. Translation gives CASSPGTGVGYTF.

The chain couples TRBV25-1 to TRBJ2-3, with a weak D call TRBD2 (5 bases). V was trimmed by 2 bases and J by 1 base, leaving 7 bases between them. This CDR3 is built from 14 residues. The germline gives CDR1 MGHDK, CDR2 SYGVNS. CDR3 sequence: CASSETGGTDTQYF. In nucleotides, the CDR3 is TGTGCCAGCAGTGAAACCGGGGGCACAGATACGCAGTATTTT. Full variable domain (outside the CDR3, taken from reference TRBV25-1 and TRBJ2-3): EADIYQTPRYLVIGTGKKITLECSQTMGHDKMYWYQQDPGMELHLIHYSYGVNSTEKGDLSSESTVSRIRTEHFPLTLESARPSHTSQYLCASSETGGTDTQYFGPGTRLTVL.

This clone occurred a few times. This rearrangement joins TRBV7-8 to TRBJ1-2; 7 bases agree with TRBD1. This CDR3 spans 14 amino acids. V trimming: 5 bases; J trimming: 4 bases; junction bases outside the gene matches: 7. Germline V gene data show CDR1 as SGHVS and CDR2 as FQNEAQ. The DNA for the CDR3 is TGTGCCAGCAGCATTACAGGGGCGCGCTATGGCTACACCTTC. Translated, it gives CASSITGARYGYTF.